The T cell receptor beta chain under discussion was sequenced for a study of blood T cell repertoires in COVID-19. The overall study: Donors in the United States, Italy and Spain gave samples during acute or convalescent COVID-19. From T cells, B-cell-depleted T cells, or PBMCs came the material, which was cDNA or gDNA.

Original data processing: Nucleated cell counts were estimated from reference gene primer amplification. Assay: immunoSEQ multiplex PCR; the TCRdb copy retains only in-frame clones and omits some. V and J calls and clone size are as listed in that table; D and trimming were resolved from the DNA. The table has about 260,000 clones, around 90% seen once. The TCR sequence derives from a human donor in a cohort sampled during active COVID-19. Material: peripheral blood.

CDR3 loop: CAWSSGTGVFDEQFF. DNA of the CDR3: TGTGCCTGGAGTTCCGGGACAGGGGTCTTCGATGAGCAGTTCTTC. V usage is TRBV30 and J usage is TRBJ2-1; 10 positions agree with TRBD1. Germline V gives CDR1 GTSNPN, CDR2 SVGIG (reference sequence). This CDR3 has 15 amino acids. The ends lost 2 bases at V and 8 bases at J; junction bases unmatched: 9.